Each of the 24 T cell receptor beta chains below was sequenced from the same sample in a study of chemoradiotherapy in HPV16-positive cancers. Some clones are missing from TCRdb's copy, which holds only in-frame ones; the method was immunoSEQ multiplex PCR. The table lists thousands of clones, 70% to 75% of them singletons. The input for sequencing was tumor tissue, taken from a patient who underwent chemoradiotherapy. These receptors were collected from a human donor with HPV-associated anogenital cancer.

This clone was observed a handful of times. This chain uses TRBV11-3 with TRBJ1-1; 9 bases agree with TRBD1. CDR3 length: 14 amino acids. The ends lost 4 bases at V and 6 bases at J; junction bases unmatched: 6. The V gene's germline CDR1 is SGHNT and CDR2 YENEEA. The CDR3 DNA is TGTGCCAGCAGCTCCGGACAGGGGACCCCTGAAGCTTTCTTT. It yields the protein CASSSGQGTPEAFF.

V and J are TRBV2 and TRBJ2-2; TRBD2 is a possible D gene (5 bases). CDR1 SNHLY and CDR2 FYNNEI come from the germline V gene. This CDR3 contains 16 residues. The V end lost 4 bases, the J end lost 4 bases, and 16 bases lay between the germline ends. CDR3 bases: TGTGCCAGCAGTGGGGTCAAGGGAGCCACCACCGGGGAGCTGTTTTTT. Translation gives CASSGVKGATTGELFF.

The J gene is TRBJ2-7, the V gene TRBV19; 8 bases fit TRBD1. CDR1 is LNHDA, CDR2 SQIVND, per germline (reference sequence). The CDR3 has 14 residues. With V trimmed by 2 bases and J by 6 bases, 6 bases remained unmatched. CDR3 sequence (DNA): TGTGCCAGTAGTATAAGTCAGGGGGCTGGCGAGCAGTACTTC. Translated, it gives CASSISQGAGEQYF.

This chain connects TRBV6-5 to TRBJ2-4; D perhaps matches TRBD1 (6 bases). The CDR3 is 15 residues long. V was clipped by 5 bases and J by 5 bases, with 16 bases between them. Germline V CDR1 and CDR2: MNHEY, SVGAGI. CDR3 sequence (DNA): TGTGCCAGCAGTACTGACAGCCCAGGGGAAAACATTCAGTACTTC. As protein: CASSTDSPGENIQYF.

The CDR3: CASSPPGDNEQFF. The CDR3 DNA is TGTGCCAGCAGCCCGCCAGGGGACAATGAGCAGTTCTTC. The rearrangement joins TRBV5-4 to TRBJ2-1, with TRBD1 as a possible D gene (6 bases). Germline V gene lookup returns CDR1 SGHNT and CDR2 YYREEE (reference sequence). The CDR3 has 13 amino acids. V lost 4 bases, J lost 5 bases, and 10 bases lay in between.

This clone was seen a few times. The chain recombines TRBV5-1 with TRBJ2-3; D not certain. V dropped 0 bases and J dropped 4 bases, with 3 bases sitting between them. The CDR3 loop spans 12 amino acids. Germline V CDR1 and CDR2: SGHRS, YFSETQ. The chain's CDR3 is CASSLGADTQYF. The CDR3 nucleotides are TGCGCCAGCAGCTTGGGGGCAGATACGCAGTATTTT.

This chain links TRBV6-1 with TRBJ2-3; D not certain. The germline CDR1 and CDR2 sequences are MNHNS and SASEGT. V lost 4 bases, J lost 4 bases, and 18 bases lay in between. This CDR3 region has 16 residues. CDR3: CASSAVAREFADTQYF. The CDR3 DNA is TGTGCCAGCAGTGCGGTGGCTAGAGAGTTCGCAGATACGCAGTATTTT.

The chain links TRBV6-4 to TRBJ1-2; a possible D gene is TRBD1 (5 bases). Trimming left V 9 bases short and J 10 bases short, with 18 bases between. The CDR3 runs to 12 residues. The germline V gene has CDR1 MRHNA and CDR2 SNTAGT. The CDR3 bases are TGTGCCAGGGAGGGGACTGGCGACGACTACACCTTC. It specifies CAREGTGDDYTF.

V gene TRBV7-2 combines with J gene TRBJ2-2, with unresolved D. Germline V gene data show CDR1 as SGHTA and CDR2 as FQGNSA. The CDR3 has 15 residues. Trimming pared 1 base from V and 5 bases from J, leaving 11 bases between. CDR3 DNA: TGTGCCAGCAGCTTAGATTCCCTGCGGACCGGGGAGCTGTTTTTT. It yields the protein CASSLDSLRTGELFF.

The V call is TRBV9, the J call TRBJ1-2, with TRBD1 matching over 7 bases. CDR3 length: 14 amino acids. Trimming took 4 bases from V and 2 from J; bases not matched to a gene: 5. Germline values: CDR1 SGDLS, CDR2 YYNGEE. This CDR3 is CASSTQGGNYGYTF. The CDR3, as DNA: TGTGCCAGCAGCACCCAGGGGGGGAACTATGGCTACACCTTC.

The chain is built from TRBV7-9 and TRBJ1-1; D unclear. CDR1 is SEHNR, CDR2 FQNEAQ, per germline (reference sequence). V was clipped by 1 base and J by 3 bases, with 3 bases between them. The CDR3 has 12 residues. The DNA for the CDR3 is TGTGCCAGCAGCTTAGAGTACACTGAAGCTTTCTTT. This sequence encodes CASSLEYTEAFF.

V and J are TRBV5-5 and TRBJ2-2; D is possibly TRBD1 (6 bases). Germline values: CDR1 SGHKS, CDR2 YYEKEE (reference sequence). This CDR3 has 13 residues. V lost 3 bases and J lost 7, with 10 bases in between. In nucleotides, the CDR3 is TGTGCCAGCAGCTATGCAGGGGACGGGGAGCTGTTTTTT. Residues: CASSYAGDGELFF.

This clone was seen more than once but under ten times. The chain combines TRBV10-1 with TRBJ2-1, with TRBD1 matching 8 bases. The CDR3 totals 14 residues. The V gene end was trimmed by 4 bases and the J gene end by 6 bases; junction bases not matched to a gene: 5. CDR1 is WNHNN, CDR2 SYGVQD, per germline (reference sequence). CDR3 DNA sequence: TGCGCCAGCAGTGGCGAGACAGGGGTCAATGAGCAGTTCTTC. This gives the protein CASSGETGVNEQFF.

CDR3 amino acids: CASSFRSSKADTQYF. Written as DNA, the CDR3 is TGCGCCAGCAGCTTTAGGTCCAGCAAGGCAGATACGCAGTATTTT. This chain links TRBV5-1 with TRBJ2-3; D unclear. The CDR3 is 15 amino acids. Looked up from germline, CDR1 is SGHRS and CDR2 is YFSETQ. The germline V and J ends were trimmed by 2 bases and 4 bases, with 14 bases remaining between them.

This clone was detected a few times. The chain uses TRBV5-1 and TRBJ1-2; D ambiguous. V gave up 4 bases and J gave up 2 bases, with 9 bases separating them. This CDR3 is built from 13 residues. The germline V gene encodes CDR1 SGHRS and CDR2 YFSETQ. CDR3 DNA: TGCGCCAGCAGCGAGCCAGAGAACTATGGCTACACCTTC. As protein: CASSEPENYGYTF. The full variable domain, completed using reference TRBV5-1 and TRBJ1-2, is KAGVTQTPRYLIKTRGQQVTLSCSPISGHRSVSWYQQTPGQGLQFLFEYFSETQRNKGNFPGRFSGRQFSNSRSEMNVSTLELGDSALYLCASSEPENYGYTFGSGTRLTVV.

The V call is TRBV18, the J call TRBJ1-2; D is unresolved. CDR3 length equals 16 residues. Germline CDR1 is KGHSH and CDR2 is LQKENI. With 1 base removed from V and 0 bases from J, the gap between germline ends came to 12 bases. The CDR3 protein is CASSPQSGGANYGYTF. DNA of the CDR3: TGTGCCAGCTCACCACAGTCGGGCGGAGCTAACTATGGCTACACCTTC.

DNA of the CDR3: TGTGCCAGCAGCCAAAGCGGGAGTGGTCCAGATACGCAGTATTTT. The encoded protein is CASSQSGSGPDTQYF. The rearrangement joins TRBV4-2 to TRBJ2-3, with 8 positions matching TRBD2. There are 15 residues in the CDR3. Germline V lookup: CDR1 LGHNA, CDR2 YNFKEQ. Losses at the gene ends were 2 bases for V and 4 bases for J; bases not matched to a gene: 5.

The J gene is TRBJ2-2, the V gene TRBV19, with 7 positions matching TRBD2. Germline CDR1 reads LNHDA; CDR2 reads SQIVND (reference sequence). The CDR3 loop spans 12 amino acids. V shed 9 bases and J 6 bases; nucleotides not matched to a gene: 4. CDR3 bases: TGTGCCAGCAATGGGGGGGCCGGGGAGCTGTTTTTT. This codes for CASNGGAGELFF.

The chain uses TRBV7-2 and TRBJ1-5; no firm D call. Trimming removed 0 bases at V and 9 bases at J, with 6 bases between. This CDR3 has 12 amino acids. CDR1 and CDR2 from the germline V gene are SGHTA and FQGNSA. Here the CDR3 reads CASSLAQVPQHF. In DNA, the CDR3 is TGTGCCAGCAGCTTAGCGCAGGTGCCCCAGCATTTT.

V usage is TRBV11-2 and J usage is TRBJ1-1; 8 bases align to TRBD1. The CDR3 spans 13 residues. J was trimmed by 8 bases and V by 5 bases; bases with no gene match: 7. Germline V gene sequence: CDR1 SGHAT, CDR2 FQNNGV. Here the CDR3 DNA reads TGTGCCAGCAGCCAAGGACAGGGCTTAGAAGCTTTCTTT. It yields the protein CASSQGQGLEAFF.

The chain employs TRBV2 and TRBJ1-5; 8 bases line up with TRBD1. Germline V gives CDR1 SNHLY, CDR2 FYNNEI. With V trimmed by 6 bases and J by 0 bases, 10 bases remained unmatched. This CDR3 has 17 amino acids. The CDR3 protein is CASRETGGRYSNQPQHF. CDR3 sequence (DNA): TGTGCCAGCAGGGAAACAGGGGGTCGGTATAGCAATCAGCCCCAGCATTTT.

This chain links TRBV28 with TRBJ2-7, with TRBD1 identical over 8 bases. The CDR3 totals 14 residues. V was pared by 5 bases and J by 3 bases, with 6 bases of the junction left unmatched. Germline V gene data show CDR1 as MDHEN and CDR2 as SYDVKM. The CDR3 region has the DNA TGTGCCAGCAGTATCGGACAGGGAGGCTACGAGCAGTACTTC. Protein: CASSIGQGGYEQYF.

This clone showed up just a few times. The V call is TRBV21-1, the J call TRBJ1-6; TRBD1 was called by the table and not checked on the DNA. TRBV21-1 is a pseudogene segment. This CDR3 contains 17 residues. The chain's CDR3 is CASSKKGQGAYNSPLHF. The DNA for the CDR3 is TGTGCCAGCAGCAAAAAGGGACAGGGGGCTTATAATTCACCCCTCCACTTT.

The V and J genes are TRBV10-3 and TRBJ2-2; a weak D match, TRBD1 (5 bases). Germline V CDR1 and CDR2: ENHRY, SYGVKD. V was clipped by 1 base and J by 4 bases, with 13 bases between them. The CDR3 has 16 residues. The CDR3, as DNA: TGTGCCATCAGTGAGTTAGGAAGGGGTGGCACCGGGGAGCTGTTTTTT. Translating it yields CAISELGRGGTGELFF.